This T cell receptor (beta chain) was captured by sequencing in a study of OX40 agonist ivuxolimab in advanced cancers. Study-wide background: Cohort: about 80% men, mean age approximately 60, aged roughly 23 to 79. Patients with prior anti-PD-1, anti-PD-L1 or anti-CTLA-4 therapy were eligible; 40% had some. Study-wide findings and caveats: CD4+ and CD8+ blood T cells expanded clonally by week 6 at 0.1 to 3.0 mg/kg.

The CDR3 runs to 14 residues. In germline, CDR1 is SQVTM, CDR2 ANQGSEA. The V gene lost 7 bases and the J gene lost 4 bases, with 19 bases spanning the gap. Libraries were prepared by immunoSEQ multiplex PCR; TCRdb keeps only in-frame clonotypes and omits some of them. The repertoire includes roughly 40,000 clones, approximately 78% of them detected once, and around 1.9% sits in the top ten. To note about this clone: The target antigen is unknown.

The sample in question was CD4+ or CD8+ T cells sorted from blood, obtained in a trial of the OX40 agonist ivuxolimab. The sequence derives from an adult with an advanced solid tumor such as melanoma, head and neck, liver or kidney cancer. The rearrangement joins TRBV29-1 to TRBJ1-1; D is possibly TRBD1 (6 bases). The CDR3 loop reads CSGSPGGRVTEAFF. DNA for the CDR3: TGCAGCGGGTCCCCCGGGGGCCGGGTCACTGAAGCTTTCTTT.